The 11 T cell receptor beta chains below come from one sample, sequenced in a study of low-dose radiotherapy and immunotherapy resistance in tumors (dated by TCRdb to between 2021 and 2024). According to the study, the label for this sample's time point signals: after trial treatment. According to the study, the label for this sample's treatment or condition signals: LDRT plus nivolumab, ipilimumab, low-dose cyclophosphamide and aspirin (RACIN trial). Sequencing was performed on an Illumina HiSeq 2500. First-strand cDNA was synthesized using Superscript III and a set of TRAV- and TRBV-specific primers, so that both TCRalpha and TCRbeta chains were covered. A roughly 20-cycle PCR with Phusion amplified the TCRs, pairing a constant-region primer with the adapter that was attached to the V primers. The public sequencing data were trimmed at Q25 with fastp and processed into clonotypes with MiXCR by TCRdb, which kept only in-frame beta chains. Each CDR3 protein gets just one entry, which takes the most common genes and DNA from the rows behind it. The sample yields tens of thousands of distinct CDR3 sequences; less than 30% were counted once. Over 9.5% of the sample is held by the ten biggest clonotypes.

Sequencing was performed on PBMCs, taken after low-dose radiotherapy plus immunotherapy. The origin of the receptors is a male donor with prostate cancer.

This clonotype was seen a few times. The CDR3 loop is CASSLNSGDAIYF. CDR3 nucleotide sequence: TGCGCCAGCAGCTTGAATTCAGGGGATGCCATATATTTT. This sequence joins TRBV5-1 and TRBJ1-3, with D maybe TRBD1 (6 bases). The CDR3 runs to 13 residues. Between the trimmed V and J ends, which lost 1 base and 11 bases, there was a span of 13 bases. Germline lookup yields CDR1 SGHRS and CDR2 YFSETQ.

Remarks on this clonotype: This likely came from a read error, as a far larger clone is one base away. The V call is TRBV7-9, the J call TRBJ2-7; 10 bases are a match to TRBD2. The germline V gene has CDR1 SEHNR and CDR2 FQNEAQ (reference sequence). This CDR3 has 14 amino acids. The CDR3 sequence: CTSSPLAGVPEQYF. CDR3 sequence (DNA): TGTACCAGCAGCCCCCTAGCGGGGGTTCCCGAGCAGTACTTC.

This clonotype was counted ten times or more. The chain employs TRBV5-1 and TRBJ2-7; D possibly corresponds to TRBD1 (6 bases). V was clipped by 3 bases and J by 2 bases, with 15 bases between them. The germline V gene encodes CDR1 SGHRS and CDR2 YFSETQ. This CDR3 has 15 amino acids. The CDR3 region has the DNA TGCGCCAGCAGCTCTCAGACAGGTCCGACCTACGAGCAGTACTTC. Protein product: CASSSQTGPTYEQYF. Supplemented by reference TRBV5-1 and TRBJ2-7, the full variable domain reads KAGVTQTPRYLIKTRGQQVTLSCSPISGHRSVSWYQQTPGQGLQFLFEYFSETQRNKGNFPGRFSGRQFSNSRSEMNVSTLELGDSALYLCASSSQTGPTYEQYFGPGTRLTVT.

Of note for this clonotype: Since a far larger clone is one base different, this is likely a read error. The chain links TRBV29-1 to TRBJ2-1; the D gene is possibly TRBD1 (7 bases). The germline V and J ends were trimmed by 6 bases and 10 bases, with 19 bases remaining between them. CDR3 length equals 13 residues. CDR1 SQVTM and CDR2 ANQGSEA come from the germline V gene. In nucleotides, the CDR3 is TGCAGCGTCGCGGGACAGACCCCATCCGAGCAGTTCTTC. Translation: CSVAGQTPSEQFF.

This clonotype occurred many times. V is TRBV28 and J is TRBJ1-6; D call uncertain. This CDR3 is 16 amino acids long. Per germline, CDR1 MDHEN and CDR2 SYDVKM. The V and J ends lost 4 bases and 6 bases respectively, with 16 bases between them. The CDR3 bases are TGTGCCAGCAGTTGGGCGGCCAGGACGGGTAATTCACCCCTCCACTTT. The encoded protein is CASSWAARTGNSPLHF.

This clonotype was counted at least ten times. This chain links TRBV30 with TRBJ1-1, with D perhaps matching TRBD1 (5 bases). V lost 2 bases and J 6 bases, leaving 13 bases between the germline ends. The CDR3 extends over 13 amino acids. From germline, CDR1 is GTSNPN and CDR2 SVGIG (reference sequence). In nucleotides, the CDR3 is TGTGCCTGGAGTAAAGACAGAAACTCTGAAGCTTTCTTT. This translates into CAWSKDRNSEAFF.

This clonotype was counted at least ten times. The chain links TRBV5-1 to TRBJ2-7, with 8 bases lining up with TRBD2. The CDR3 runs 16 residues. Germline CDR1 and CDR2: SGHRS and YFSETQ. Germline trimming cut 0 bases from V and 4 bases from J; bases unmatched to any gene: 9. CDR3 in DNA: TGCGCCAGCAGCTTGGGCCGCTGGGGCGGGAGGTACGAGCAGTACTTC. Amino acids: CASSLGRWGGRYEQYF.

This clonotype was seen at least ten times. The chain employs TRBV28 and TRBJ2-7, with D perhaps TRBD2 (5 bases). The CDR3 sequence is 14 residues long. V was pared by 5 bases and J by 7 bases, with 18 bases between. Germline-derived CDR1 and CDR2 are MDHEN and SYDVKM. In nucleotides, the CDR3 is TGTGCCAGCAGTCGCCTCGGCTCTGGGGAGGAGCAGTACTTC. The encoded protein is CASSRLGSGEEQYF.

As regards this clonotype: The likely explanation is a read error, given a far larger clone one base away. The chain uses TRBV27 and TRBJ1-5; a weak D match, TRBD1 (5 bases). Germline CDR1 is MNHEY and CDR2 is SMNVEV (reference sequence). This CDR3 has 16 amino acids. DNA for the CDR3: TGTGCCAGCAATTTACTAGGCGGGGGTTACAATCAGCCCCAGCATTTT. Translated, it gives CASNLLGGGYNQPQHF.

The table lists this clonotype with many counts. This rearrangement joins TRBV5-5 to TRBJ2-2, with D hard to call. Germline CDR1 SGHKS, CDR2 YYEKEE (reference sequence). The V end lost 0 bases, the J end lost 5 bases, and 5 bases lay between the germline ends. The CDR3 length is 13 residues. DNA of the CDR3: TGTGCCAGCAGCTTGGAGACTACCGGGGAGCTGTTTTTT. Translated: CASSLETTGELFF.

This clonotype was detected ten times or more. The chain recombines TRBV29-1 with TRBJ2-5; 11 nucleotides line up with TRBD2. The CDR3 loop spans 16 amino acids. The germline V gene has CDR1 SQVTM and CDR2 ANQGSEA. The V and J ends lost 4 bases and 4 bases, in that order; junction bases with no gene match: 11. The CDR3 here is CSVVGSGRAWGETQYF. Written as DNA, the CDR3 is TGCAGCGTTGTGGGTAGCGGGAGGGCCTGGGGAGAGACCCAGTACTTC.